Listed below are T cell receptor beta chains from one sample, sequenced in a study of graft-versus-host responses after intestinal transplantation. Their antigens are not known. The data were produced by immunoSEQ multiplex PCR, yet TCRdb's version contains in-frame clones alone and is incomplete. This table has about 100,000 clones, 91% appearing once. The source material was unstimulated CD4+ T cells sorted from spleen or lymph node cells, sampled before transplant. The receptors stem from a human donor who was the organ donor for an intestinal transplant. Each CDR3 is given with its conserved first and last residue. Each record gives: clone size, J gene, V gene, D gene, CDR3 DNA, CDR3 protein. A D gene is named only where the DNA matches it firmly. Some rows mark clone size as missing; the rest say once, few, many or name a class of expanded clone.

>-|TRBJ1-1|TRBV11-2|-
TGTGCCAGCAGCATCTTCAGGGAAGCTTTCTTT
CASSIFREAFF
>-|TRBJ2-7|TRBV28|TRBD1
TGTGCCAGCAGTTTATATGACAGGGTGGCGCCCTACGAGCAGTACTTC
CASSLYDRVAPYEQYF
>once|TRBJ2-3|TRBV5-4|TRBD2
TGTGCCAGCAGCTTTGGACTAGCGGGGGGCACGGCAGATACGCAGTATTTT
CASSFGLAGGTADTQYF
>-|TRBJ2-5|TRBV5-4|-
TGTGCCAGCAGCTTGGGACTCCAAGAGACCCAGTACTTC
CASSLGLQETQYF
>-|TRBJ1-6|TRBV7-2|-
TGTGCCAGCAGGCCTCACTCTCTTTCTTCACCCCTCCACTTT
CASRPHSLSSPLHF
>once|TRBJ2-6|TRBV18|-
TGTGCCAGCTCACCAAGTATTGGGACACCTCCCTCTGGGGCCAACGTCCTGACTTTC
CASSPSIGTPPSGANVLTF
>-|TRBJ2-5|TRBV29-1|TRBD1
TGCAGCTCTAGACAGGGCACTGTGGAGACCCAGTACTTC
CSSRQGTVETQYF
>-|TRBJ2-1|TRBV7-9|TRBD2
TGTGCCAGCAGCTTAATGACTAGCGGGTCCTACAATGAGCAGTTCTTC
CASSLMTSGSYNEQFF
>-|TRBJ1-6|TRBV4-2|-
TGTGCCAGCAGCCAAGGGCTCTCCTATAATTCACCCCTCCACTTT
CASSQGLSYNSPLHF
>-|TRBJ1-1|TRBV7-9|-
TGTGCCAGCAGCTCCGCGAGGTATGCTATGAACACTGAAGCTTTCTTT
CASSSARYAMNTEAFF
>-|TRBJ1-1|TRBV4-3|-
TGCGCCAGCAGCCAAGATGGGGGACTAAGGAACACTGAAGCTTTCTTT
CASSQDGGLRNTEAFF
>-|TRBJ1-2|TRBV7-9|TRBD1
TGTGCCAGCAGCCGGGACAGGGGATCGTCCGATGGCTACACCTTC
CASSRDRGSSDGYTF
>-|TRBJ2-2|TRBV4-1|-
TGCGCCAGCAGCCCCACATCAGGCACCGGGGAGCTGTTTTTT
CASSPTSGTGELFF
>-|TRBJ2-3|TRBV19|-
TGTGCCAGTAGTACCGAAAGCGAATCAGATACGCAGTATTTT
CASSTESESDTQYF
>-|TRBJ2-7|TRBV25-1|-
TGTGCCAGCAGTTCAGCGGCGCCGCTCTACGAGCAGTACTTC
CASSSAAPLYEQYF
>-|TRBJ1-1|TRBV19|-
TGTGCCAGTACCCAGGGTATGAACACTGAAGCTTTCTTT
CASTQGMNTEAFF
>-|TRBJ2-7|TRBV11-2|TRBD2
TGTGCCAGCAGCCGGACTAGCGGGGGAACCTACGAGCAGTACTTC
CASSRTSGGTYEQYF
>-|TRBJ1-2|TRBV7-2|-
TGTGCCAGCAGCTTAGAAGCAGTACTAAACTATGGCTACACCTTC
CASSLEAVLNYGYTF
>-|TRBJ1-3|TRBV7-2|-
TGTGCCAGCAGCTTAGAACCCGGGGGCTCTGGAAACACCATATATTTT
CASSLEPGGSGNTIYF
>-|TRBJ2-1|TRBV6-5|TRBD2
TGTGCCAGCAGTTACCGGAGCGGGGGACGGAATGAGCAGTTCTTC
CASSYRSGGRNEQFF
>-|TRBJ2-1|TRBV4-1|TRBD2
TGCGCCAGCAGCCAAGGCGGCGGGGGGAGTACCTACAATGAGCAGTTCTTC
CASSQGGGGSTYNEQFF
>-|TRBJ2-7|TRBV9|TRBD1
TGTGCCAGCAGCGTAGGGGGCGCAGGGGGCGAGCAGTACTTC
CASSVGGAGGEQYF
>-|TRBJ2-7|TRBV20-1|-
TGCAGTGCTAGAGACTACGAGCAGTACTTC
CSARDYEQYF
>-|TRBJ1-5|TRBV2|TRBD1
TGTGCCAGCAGTGCCCCGGGAGGGACAGGGTTTCAACCCCAGCATTTT
CASSAPGGTGFQPQHF
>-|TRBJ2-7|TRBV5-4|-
TGTGCCAGCAGCTTGATGAGTTCCTACGAGCAGTACTTC
CASSLMSSYEQYF
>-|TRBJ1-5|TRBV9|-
TGTGCCAGCAGTCCAGGGGATGTACGTAGCAATCAGCCCCAGCATTTT
CASSPGDVRSNQPQHF
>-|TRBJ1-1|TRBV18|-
TGTGCCAGCTCATCGACAGCGAACACTGAAGCTTTCTTT
CASSSTANTEAFF
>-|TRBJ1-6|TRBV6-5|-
TGTGCCACCAGACGACAGGAGTGGAATTCACCCCTCCACTTT
CATRRQEWNSPLHF
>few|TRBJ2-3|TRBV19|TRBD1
TGTGCCAGCAAGGACAGGGGGCGAGATACGCAGTATTTT
CASKDRGRDTQYF
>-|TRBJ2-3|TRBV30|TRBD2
TGTGCCTGGAGGGGCCTAGCGGCAGATACGCAGTATTTT
CAWRGLAADTQYF
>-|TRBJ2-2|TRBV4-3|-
TGCGCCAGCAGCCAAGATTTACCGGGCAGGGACACCGGGGAGCTGTTTTTT
CASSQDLPGRDTGELFF
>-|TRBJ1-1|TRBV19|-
TGTGCCAGTAGGGTAGGCGGCACTGAAGCTTTCTTT
CASRVGGTEAFF
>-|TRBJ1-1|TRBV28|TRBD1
TGTGCCAGCAGTTTATTCGGACAGGGGCCCACTGAAGCTTTCTTT
CASSLFGQGPTEAFF
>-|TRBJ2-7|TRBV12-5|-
TGTGCTAGTGGTTTGGTACCCAGATCGGGACACCCTTACGAGCAGTACTTC
CASGLVPRSGHPYEQYF